The entry below describes one T cell receptor beta chain. The data are from a study of blood T cell repertoires in COVID-19. In the authors' workflow: Estimation of nucleated cell counts was performed using reference gene primer amplification. Here immunoSEQ multiplex PCR was the method, and the copy in TCRdb shows in-frame clones only, minus some. Clonal size and the V and J genes are those of that table, whereas D and trimming came from the DNA. The sample lists 150,000 to 200,000 clones; about nine tenths were seen once. Which cohort a participant joined came from the clinical history participants gave. Symptom resolution, clearance, or two negative PCRs marked the recovered donors of Cohort 3. This clonotype was obtained from a young woman who had recovered from COVID-19. Sequencing was done on a sample of PBMCs or T cells enriched from blood (not recorded which).

The CDR3 reads CASHSQGASSYEQYF. The DNA of the CDR3 is TGTGCCAGTCACTCACAGGGGGCCAGCTCCTACGAGCAGTACTTC. The chain joins TRBV2 to TRBJ2-7, with 9 positions matching TRBD1. V lost 9 bases and J lost 0; bases outside the gene matches: 9. The CDR3 has 15 amino acids. Germline CDR1 and CDR2: SNHLY and FYNNEI.